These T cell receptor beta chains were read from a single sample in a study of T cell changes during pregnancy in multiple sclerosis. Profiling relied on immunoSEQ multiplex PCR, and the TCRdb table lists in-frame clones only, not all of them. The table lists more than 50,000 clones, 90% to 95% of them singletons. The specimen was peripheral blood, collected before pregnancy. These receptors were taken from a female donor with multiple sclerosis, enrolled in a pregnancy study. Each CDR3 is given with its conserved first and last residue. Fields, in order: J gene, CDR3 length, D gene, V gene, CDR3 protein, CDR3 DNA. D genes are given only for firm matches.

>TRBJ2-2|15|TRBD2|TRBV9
CASSALSGVPGELFF
TGTGCCAGCAGCGCGCTGAGCGGGGTCCCCGGGGAGCTGTTTTTT
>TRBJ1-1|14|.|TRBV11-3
CASSPGGRDTEAFF
TGTGCCAGCAGCCCGGGAGGCAGGGACACTGAAGCTTTCTTT
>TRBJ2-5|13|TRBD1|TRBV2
CAVTQGVAETQYF
TGTGCCGTTACGCAGGGGGTGGCGGAGACCCAGTACTTC
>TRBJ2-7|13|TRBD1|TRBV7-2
CASSLEGAREQYF
TGTGCCAGCAGCTTAGAGGGGGCGCGAGAGCAGTACTTC
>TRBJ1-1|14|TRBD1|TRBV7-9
CASSFGQGAAGAFF
TGTGCCAGCAGCTTTGGTCAGGGGGCCGCCGGAGCTTTCTTT
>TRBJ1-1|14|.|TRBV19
CASSKGLMNTEAFF
TGTGCCAGTAGTAAAGGACTAATGAACACTGAAGCTTTCTTT
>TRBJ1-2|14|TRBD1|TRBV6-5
CASSTDNYRGGYTF
TGTGCCAGCAGTACTGATAATTACAGGGGAGGCTACACCTTC
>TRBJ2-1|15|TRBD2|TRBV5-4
CAVRAGGTSYNEQFF
TGTGCCGTGCGGGCGGGGGGCACCTCCTACAATGAGCAGTTCTTC
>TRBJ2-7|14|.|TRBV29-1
CSVEDATGTNEQYF
TGCAGCGTTGAAGATGCCACAGGGACCAACGAGCAGTACTTC
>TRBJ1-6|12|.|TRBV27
CASSFGDSPLHF
TGTGCCAGCAGTTTCGGGGATTCACCCCTCCACTTT
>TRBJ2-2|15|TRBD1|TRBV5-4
CASSGGTGDPGELFF
TGTGCCAGCAGCGGCGGGACAGGGGATCCCGGGGAGCTGTTTTTT
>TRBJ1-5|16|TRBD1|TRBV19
CASTHEGALGNQPQHF
TGTGCCAGTACCCACGAGGGGGCCCTGGGCAATCAGCCCCAGCATTTT
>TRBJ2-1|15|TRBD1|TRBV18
CASSPGQGEYNEQFF
TGTGCCAGCTCACCCGGACAGGGGGAGTACAATGAGCAGTTCTTC
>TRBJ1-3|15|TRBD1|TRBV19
CASSTQGRGGNTIYF
TGTGCCAGTAGTACACAGGGGCGAGGTGGAAACACCATATATTTT
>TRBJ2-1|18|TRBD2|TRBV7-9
CASSLAHSLAGGPYEQFF
TGTGCCAGCAGCTTAGCCCATTCACTAGCGGGGGGTCCGTATGAGCAGTTCTTC
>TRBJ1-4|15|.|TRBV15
CATSRGREAGEKLFF
TGTGCCACCAGCAGAGGCCGCGAAGCGGGGGAAAAACTGTTTTTT
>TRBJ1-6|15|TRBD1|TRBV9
CASSVEGQVYSPLHF
TGTGCCAGCAGCGTAGAAGGACAGGTTTACTCACCCCTCCACTTT
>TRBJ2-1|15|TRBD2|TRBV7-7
CASSLTSGGYNEQFF
TGTGCTAGCAGCTTAACTAGCGGGGGATACAATGAGCAGTTCTTC
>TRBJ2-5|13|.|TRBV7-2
CASSPKREETQYF
TGTGCCAGCAGCCCGAAGAGGGAAGAGACCCAGTACTTC
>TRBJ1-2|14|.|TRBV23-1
CASYPGREEKGYTF
TGCGCCAGCTATCCAGGCAGGGAGGAGAAAGGCTACACCTTC
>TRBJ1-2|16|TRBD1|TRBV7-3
CASSLDRGQGNYGYTF
TGTGCCAGCAGCTTAGACAGGGGACAGGGTAACTATGGCTACACCTTC
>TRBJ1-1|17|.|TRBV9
CASSVAPPDGYSTEAFF
TGTGCCAGCAGCGTAGCTCCCCCAGACGGGTATAGCACTGAAGCTTTCTTT
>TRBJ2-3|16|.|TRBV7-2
CASSLTGFSSTDTQYF
TGTGCCAGCAGCTTAACGGGTTTCTCCTCTACAGATACGCAGTATTTT
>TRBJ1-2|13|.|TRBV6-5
CASSRTDDYGYTF
TGTGCCAGCAGTCGGACAGACGACTATGGCTACACCTTC
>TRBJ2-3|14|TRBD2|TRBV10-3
CAISSGGAGDTQYF
TGTGCCATCAGTAGCGGGGGGGCAGGTGATACGCAGTATTTT
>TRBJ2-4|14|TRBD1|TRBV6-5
CASSQGGLGHIQYF
TGTGCCAGCAGCCAAGGGGGCTTGGGGCACATTCAGTACTTC